This TCR beta chain was found in a study of T cell responses to AZD1222 COVID-19 vaccine. Study at large: Second doses at about 4 or about 12 weeks were pooled.

Overall study results and limits: There were vaccine-associated CD4 TCRs across spike, dominant at 160-218 and 743-854. An increase in Spike-specific TCR breadth and depth was observed after two AZD1222 doses.

Germline V gene data show CDR1 as SGHNT and CDR2 as YYREEE (reference sequence). The J segment lost 5 bases and the V segment lost 2 bases, leaving 7 bases of the junction unmatched. This CDR3 has 15 amino acids. Of note for this clone: Its specificity is unknown.

Data came from immunoSEQ multiplex PCR; TCRdb stores just in-frame clones and leaves some out. This table holds approximately 110,000 clones, about 85% found once. The source of this sequence is an adult in good health. The sample here was peripheral blood, taken on day 0 of AZD1222 vaccination. The chain combines TRBV5-4 with TRBJ1-1; 9 nucleotides line up with TRBD1. CDR3 bases: TGTGCCAGCAGCTTAACAGGGGGCGTTCGGACTGAAGCTTTCTTT. This translates into CASSLTGGVRTEAFF.